Sequencing of this TCR beta chain was carried out in a study of Ad26.COV2.S vaccination and SARS-CoV-2 variants. Study context: Ad26.COV2.S shots went into the muscle once or twice, 56 days apart.

Indicated treatment: roughly 18 received Ad26.COV2.S at low or high dose, single or two shots; about 5 received placebo; per-sample allocation not given. All samples were drawn on day 63, counting from the first vaccine or placebo injection. Adults aged 18-55 years in Boston included the donor. Ad26 vector vaccine expressed Wuhan-strain SARS-CoV-2 spike. Whole-study findings and limits: It was reported that spike-specific CD8+ and CD4+ T cell responses were substantially broad after vaccination.

Here immunoSEQ multiplex PCR was the method, and the copy in TCRdb shows in-frame clones only, minus some. In the table there are hundreds of thousands of clones, roughly 90% of which are singletons. A note on this clone: Its matching antigen is unknown.

Germline CDR1 and CDR2: LGHDT and YNNKEL (reference sequence). V lost 4 bases and J lost 4, with 23 bases in between. The CDR3 spans 18 residues. The sequence was obtained from a person aged 18-65 years who received the Ad26.COV2.S COVID-19 vaccine or a placebo. Specimen: peripheral blood, collected in a trial of Ad26.COV2.S vaccine versus placebo. The V call is TRBV3-1 (or the pseudogene TRBV3-2), the J call TRBJ1-5; D is perhaps TRBD1 (5 bases). CDR3 sequence (DNA): TGTGCCAGCAGCCCCGGGGGGAAAGGGCTGAAGGGAAATCAGCCCCAGCATTTT. Amino acid sequence: CASSPGGKGLKGNQPQHF.